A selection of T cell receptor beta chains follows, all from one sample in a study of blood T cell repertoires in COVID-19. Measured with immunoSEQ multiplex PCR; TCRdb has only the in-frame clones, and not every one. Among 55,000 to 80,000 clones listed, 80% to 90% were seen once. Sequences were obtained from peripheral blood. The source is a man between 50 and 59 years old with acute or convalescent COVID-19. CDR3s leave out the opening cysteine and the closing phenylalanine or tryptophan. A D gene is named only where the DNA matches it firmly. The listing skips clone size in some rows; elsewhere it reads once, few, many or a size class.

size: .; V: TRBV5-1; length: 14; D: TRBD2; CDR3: ASSLSGGRASGELF
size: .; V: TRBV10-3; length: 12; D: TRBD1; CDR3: AIRPGQTTYEQY
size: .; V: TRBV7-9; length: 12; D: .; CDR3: ASSVPQGNTEAF
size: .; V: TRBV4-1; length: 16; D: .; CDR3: ASSQGIGGPPGTDTQY
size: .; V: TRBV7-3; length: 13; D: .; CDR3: ASSFSGQGAKGYT
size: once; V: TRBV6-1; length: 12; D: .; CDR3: ASSEENEGEKLF
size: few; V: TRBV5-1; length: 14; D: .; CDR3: ASSPAGGDFSYGYT
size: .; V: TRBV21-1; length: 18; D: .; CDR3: ASSKGGDSCQQDLQETQY
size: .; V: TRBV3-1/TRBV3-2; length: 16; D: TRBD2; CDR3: ASSHSRLLAGHTGELF
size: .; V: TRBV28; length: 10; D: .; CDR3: ASSPGGQPQH
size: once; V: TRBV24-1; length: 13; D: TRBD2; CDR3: ATSVSLAGRNEQF
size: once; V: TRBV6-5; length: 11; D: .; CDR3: ASRKIADYGYT
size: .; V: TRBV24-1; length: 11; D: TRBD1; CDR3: ATSLGQSYGYT
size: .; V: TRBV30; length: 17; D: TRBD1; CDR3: AWSVRGTVTSSYNSPLH
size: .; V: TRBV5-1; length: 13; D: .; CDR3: ASSLGAGLTYEQY
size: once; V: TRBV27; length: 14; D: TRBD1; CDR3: ASKDDRAGGVEGYT
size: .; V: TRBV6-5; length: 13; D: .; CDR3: ASRPGPPVSQPQH
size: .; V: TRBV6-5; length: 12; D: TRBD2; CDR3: ASSYGTSVETQY
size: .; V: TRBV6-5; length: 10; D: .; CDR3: ASRGQLYGYT
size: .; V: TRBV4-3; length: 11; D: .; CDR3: ASSQDPGINYT